This T cell receptor beta chain was retrieved from a study of CD8 T cells in ankylosing spondylitis. Study-level points and caveats: Matched ankylosing spondylitis synovial fluid reportedly contained a significantly enriched population of disease-linked clones. Earlier studies detected some motif variants in reactive arthritis synovial fluid and blood. Ankylosing spondylitis blood seemed to carry a telltale TCR beta motif made of roughly eight highly homologous variants.

The germline V gene encodes CDR1 SNHLY and CDR2 FYNNEI. CDR3 length: 15 residues. Unmatched junction bases numbered 14, after V lost 7 bases and J lost 6 bases. The authors made TCR beta libraries by quantitative 5'-RACE with molecular barcodes. TCRdb passed the 5' RACE reads through MiXCR, listing each CDR3 protein once. The repertoire holds 130,000 or so distinct CDR3 sequences, about 15% seen once, with roughly 30% in the top ten. Regarding this clonotype: Its antigen is undetermined.

This sequence originates from a male donor with ankylosing spondylitis. The gene calls are TRBV2 and TRBJ2-7; 8 bases align to TRBD1. The sample comprised blood, either unsorted or a sorted T cell fraction (not recorded which). Here the CDR3 reads CASKPWGTGTTEQYF. DNA of the CDR3: TGTGCCAGCAAACCCTGGGGGACAGGCACCACCGAGCAGTACTTC. Full variable domain (missing parts from reference TRBV2 and TRBJ2-7): EPEVTQTPSHQVTQMGQEVILRCVPISNHLYFYWYRQILGQKVEFLVSFYNNEISEKSEIFDDQFSVERPDGSNFTLKIRSTKLEDSAMYFCASKPWGTGTTEQYFGPGTRLTVT.